The clone carrying this T cell receptor beta chain was counted ten times or more. Its specificity is not known. This CDR3 spans 11 amino acids. V dropped 11 bases and J dropped 3 bases, with 11 bases sitting between them. CDR1 ENHRY and CDR2 SYGVKD come from the germline V gene. Primers used in a second PCR of roughly 6 to 12 cycles were a sample-barcoded 5' primer and a J-beta primer mix. Via MiXCR, TCRdb re-called the 5' RACE reads, giving one row per CDR3 protein. The repertoire includes just under 900,000 distinct CDR3 sequences, about 28% of them detected once, and 17% sits in the top ten. These data originate in a study of blood T cells in healthy people across ages. Study summary: The template switching approach captured approximately one barcoded beta molecule for every two T cells.

The study's findings and limits: The study found TCR beta diversity correlated strongly with naive T cell percentage. For the donors, CMV status was unknown and possibly confounded expanded clonotype changes. A roughly linear age-dependent decrease characterized TCR beta diversity per million T cells.

The sequence came from a woman older than 75 in good health. The chain joins TRBV10-3 to TRBJ2-7; D is undetermined. Sequencing was done on a sample of blood. The CDR3 reads CASASGYEQYF. The CDR3 DNA follows: TGTGCCTCAGCGTCCGGCTACGAGCAGTACTTC.